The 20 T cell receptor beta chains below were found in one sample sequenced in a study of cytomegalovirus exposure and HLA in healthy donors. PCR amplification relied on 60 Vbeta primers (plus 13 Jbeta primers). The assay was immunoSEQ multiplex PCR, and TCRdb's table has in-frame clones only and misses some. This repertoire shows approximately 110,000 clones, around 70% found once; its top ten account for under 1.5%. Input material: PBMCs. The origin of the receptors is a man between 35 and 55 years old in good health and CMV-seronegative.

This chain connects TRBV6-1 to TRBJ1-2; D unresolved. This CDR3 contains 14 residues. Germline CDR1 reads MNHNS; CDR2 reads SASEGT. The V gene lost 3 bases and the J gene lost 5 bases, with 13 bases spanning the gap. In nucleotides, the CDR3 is TGTGCCAGCAGTGACATCGGCCGGGATTATGGCTACACCTTC. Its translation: CASSDIGRDYGYTF.

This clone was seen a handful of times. CDR3 sequence reads: CASSLQGNEQYF. The CDR3 DNA is TGTGCCAGCAGTCTACAGGGGAACGAGCAGTACTTC. V gene TRBV6-5 combines with J gene TRBJ2-7; TRBD1 agrees at 7 bases. Trimming cost V 5 bases and J 5 bases; bases outside gene matches: 3. The CDR3 runs 12 residues. CDR1 is MNHEY and CDR2 is SVGAGI in the germline V gene.

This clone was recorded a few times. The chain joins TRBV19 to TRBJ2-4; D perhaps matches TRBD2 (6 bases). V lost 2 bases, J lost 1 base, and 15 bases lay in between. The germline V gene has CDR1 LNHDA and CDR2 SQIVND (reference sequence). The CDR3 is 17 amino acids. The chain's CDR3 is CASSIMGGRAAKNIQYF. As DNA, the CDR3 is TGTGCCAGTAGTATAATGGGGGGAAGGGCTGCCAAAAACATTCAGTACTTC.

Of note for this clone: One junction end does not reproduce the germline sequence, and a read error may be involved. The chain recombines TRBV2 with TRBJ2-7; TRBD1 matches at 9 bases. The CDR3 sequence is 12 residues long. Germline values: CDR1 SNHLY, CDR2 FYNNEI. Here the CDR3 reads CTSSGTGLGQYF. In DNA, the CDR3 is TGTACCAGCAGTGGGACAGGGTTGGGGCAGTACTTC.

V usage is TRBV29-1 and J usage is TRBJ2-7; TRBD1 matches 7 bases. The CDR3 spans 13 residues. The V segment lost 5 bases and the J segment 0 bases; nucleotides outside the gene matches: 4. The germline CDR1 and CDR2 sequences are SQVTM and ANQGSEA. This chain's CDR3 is CSVYTGASYEQYF. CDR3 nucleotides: TGCAGCGTTTATACAGGGGCCTCCTACGAGCAGTACTTC.

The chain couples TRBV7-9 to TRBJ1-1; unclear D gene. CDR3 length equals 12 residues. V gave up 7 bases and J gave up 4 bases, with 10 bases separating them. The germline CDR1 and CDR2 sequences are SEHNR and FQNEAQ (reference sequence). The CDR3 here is CASTPEGTEAFF. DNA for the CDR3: TGTGCCAGCACCCCAGAGGGCACTGAAGCTTTCTTT.

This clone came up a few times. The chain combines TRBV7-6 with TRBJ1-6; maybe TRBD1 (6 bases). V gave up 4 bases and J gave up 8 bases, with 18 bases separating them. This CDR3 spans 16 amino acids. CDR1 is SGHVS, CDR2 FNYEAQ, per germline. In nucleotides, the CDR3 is TGTGCCAGCAGCTCCGAGAGGGGGGGTGGGTATTCACCCCTCCACTTT. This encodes CASSSERGGGYSPLHF. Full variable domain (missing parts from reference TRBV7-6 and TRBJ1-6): GAGVSQSPRYKVTKRGQDVALRCDPISGHVSLYWYRQALGQGPEFLTYFNYEAQQDKSGLPNDRFSAERPEGSISTLTIQRTEQRDSAMYRCASSSERGGGYSPLHFGNGTRLTVT.

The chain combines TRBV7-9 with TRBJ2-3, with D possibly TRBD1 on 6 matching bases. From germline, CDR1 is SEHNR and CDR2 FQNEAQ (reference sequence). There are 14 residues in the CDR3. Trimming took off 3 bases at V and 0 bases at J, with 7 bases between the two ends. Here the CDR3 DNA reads TGTGCCAGCAGCTTTACAGGGAGCACAGATACGCAGTATTTT. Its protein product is CASSFTGSTDTQYF.

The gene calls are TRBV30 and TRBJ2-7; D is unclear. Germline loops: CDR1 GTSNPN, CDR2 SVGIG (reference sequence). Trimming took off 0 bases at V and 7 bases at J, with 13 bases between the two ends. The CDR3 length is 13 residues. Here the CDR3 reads CAWSVILPREQYF. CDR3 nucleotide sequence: TGTGCCTGGAGTGTAATCCTCCCTCGGGAGCAGTACTTC. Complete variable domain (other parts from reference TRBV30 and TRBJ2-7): SQTIHQWPATLVQPVGSPLSLECTVEGTSNPNLYWYRQAAGRGLQLLFYSVGIGQISSEVPQNLSASRPQDRQFILSSKKLLLSDSGFYLCAWSVILPREQYFGPGTRLTVT.

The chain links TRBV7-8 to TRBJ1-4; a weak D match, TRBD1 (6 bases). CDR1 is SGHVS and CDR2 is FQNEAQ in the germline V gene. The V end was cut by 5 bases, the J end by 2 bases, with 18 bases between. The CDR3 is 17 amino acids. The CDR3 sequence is CASSPPWGGATNEKLFF. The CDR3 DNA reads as TGTGCCAGCAGCCCCCCCTGGGGGGGGGCCACTAATGAAAAACTGTTTTTT.

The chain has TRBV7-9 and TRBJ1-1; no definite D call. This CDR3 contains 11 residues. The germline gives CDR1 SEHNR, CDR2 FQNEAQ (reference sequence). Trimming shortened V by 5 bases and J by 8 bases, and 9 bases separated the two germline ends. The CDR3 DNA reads TGTGCCAGCAGCGGGCGGGGAGAAGCTTTCTTT. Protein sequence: CASSGRGEAFF.

DNA of the CDR3: TGCGCCAGCAGCCGAGAAATAGGGACAGGGGCCTCGAACACTGAAGCTTTCTTT. This codes for CASSREIGTGASNTEAFF. The V call is TRBV4-3, the J call TRBJ1-1; 10 bases fit TRBD1. CDR1 LGHNA and CDR2 YSLEER come from the germline V gene. This CDR3 is 18 amino acids long. With 4 bases clipped from V and 1 base from J, the junction kept 12 bases outside the gene matches.

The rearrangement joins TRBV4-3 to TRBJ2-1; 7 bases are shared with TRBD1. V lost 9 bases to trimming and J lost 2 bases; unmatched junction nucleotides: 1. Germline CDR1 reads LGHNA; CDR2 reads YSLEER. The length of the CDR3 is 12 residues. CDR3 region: CASGTAYNEQFF. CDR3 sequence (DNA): TGCGCCAGTGGGACAGCCTACAATGAGCAGTTCTTC.

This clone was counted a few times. This CDR3 reads CASSFGGVDGYTF. For the CDR3, the DNA is TGTGCCAGCAGTTTCGGGGGGGTTGATGGCTACACCTTC. V gene TRBV27 combines with J gene TRBJ1-2; a weak D match, TRBD1 (5 bases). The CDR3 covers 13 residues. The ends were cut back, 3 bases at V and 6 bases at J, with 11 bases in the middle. The germline gives CDR1 MNHEY, CDR2 SMNVEV (reference sequence).

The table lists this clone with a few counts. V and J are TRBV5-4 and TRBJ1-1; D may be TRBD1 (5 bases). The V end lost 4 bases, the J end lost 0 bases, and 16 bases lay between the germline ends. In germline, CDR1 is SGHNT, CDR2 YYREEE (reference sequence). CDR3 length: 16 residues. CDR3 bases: TGTGCCAGCAGCCTCCCTCGGGGGACGATGAACACTGAAGCTTTCTTT. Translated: CASSLPRGTMNTEAFF.

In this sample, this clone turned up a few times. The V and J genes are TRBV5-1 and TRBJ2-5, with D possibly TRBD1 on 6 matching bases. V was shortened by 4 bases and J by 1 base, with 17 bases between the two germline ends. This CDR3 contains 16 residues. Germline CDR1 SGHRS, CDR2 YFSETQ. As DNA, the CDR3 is TGCGCCAGCAGCGTCACGGACAGCTTATCCCAAGAGACCCAGTACTTC. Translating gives CASSVTDSLSQETQYF.

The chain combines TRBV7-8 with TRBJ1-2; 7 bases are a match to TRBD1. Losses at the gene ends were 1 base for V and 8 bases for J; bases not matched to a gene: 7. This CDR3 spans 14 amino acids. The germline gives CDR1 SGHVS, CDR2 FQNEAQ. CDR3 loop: CASSLEVRTGGYTF. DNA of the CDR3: TGTGCCAGCAGCTTAGAGGTGCGGACAGGAGGCTACACCTTC.

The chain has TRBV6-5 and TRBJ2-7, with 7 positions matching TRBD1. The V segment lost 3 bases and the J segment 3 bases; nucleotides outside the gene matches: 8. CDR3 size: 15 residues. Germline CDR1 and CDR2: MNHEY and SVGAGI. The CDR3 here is CASSYPGQSIYEQYF. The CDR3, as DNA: TGTGCCAGCAGTTATCCGGGACAGAGCATCTACGAGCAGTACTTC.

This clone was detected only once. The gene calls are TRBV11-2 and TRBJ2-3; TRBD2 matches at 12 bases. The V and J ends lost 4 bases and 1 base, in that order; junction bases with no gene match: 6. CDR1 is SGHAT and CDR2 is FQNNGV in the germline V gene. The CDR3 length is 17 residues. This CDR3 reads CASSSFGTSGRTDTQYF. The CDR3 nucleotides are TGTGCCAGCAGCTCGTTCGGGACTAGCGGGCGCACAGATACGCAGTATTTT.

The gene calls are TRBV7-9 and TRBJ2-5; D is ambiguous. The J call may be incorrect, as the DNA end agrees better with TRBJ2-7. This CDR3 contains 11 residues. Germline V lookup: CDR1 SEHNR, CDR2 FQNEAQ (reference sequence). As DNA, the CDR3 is TGTGCCAGCAGCGCTGCCTACGAGCAGTACTTC. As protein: CASSAAYEQYF.